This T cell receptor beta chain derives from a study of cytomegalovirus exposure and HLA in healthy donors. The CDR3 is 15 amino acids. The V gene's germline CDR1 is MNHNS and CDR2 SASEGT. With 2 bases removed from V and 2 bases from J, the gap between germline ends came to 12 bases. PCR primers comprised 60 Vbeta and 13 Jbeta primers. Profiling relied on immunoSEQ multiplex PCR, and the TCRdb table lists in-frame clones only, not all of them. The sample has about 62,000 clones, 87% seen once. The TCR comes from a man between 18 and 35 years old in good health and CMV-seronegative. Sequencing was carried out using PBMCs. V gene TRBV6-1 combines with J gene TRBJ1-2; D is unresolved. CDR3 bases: TGTGCCAGCAGTGAATATGTTGGCGGGAACTATGGCTACACCTTC. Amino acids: CASSEYVGGNYGYTF.